The source of this T cell receptor beta chain is a study of shared clonotypes between healthy human individuals. Notes on this clone: The antigen remains unidentified.

From germline, CDR1 is LNHNV and CDR2 YYDKDF (reference sequence). The CDR3 has 14 amino acids. The ends lost 8 bases at V and 6 bases at J; junction bases unmatched: 9. Whole-study findings and limits: Sequencing depth was a factor that was expected to affect clonotype sharing among donors. Compared with clonotypes that all four donors shared, non-shared clonotypes had lower generation probabilities.

To make CD8 memory, CD45RO+ cells were put together with CCR7-negative CD45RA+ TemRA cells. Sequencing used immunoSEQ multiplex PCR; TCRdb keeps in-frame clones, though not all of them. The sample lists about 110,000 clones; approximately 70% were seen once. J is TRBJ1-5 and V is TRBV15, with 8 bases lining up with TRBD1. The clonotype originates from a young woman in good health. Input material: memory CD8+ T cells sorted from blood. Subset in this sample: CD45RO+ cells pooled with CCR7-negative TemRA cells. CDR3 sequence (DNA): TGTGCCACCTCCCCGCGGACAGGGCCTCAGCCCCAGCATTTT. Amino acid sequence: CATSPRTGPQPQHF.